One and the same sample provided the 14 T cell receptor beta chains below, sequenced in a study of shared clonotypes between healthy human individuals. Naive CD8 cells were CD45RO-negative, positively selected for CCR7, excluding terminally differentiated effector memory CD45RA+ cells. Sequenced by immunoSEQ multiplex PCR; TCRdb stores in-frame clones only, minus some. The sample contains more than 2 million clones, about 94% of which appear only once. Sequences were obtained from naive CD8+ T cells sorted from blood. The receptors come from a young man in good health.

This chain uses TRBV5-6 with TRBJ1-5; D is unresolved. The germline V and J ends were trimmed by 3 bases and 1 base, with 8 bases remaining between them. From germline, CDR1 is SGHDT and CDR2 YYEEEE. This CDR3 contains 14 residues. The CDR3 reads CASSSMASNQPQHF. The CDR3 DNA follows: TGTGCCAGCAGCTCGATGGCGAGCAATCAGCCCCAGCATTTT.

J is TRBJ1-2 and V is TRBV4-3; a possible D gene is TRBD1 (6 bases). Germline CDR1 reads LGHNA; CDR2 reads YSLEER. With 0 bases removed from V and 4 bases from J, the gap between germline ends came to 15 bases. The CDR3 runs 16 residues. The CDR3 bases are TGCGCCAGCAGCCAAGATAAGGCAGGGGCCAGCTATGGCTACACCTTC. Translation: CASSQDKAGASYGYTF.

The count of this clone is one. This rearrangement joins TRBV7-9 to TRBJ2-5; a weak D match, TRBD2 (6 bases). CDR1 and CDR2 (germline): SEHNR, FQNEAQ (reference sequence). The V gene lost 5 bases and the J gene lost 2 bases, with 18 bases spanning the gap. There are 16 residues in the CDR3. For the CDR3, the DNA is TGTGCCAGCAGCCCCCCGCTAGCGCCGAATCAAGAGACCCAGTACTTC. Translated, it gives CASSPPLAPNQETQYF.

V gene TRBV10-3 combines with J gene TRBJ2-7; no definite D call. Between the trimmed V and J ends, which lost 0 bases and 5 bases, there was a span of 5 bases. This CDR3 is built from 12 residues. The germline V gene encodes CDR1 ENHRY and CDR2 SYGVKD. CDR3 sequence reads: CAISESADEQYF. DNA of the CDR3: TGTGCCATCAGTGAGTCCGCCGACGAGCAGTACTTC.

The chain carries TRBV4-1 and TRBJ2-2; D gene ambiguous. V was pared by 3 bases and J by 10 bases, with 15 bases between. The CDR3 contains 14 residues. Germline lookup yields CDR1 MGHRA and CDR2 YSYEKL. In nucleotides, the CDR3 is TGCGCCAGCAGCCATGTCCCGGGCCCTTCGGAGCTGTTTTTT. Translation: CASSHVPGPSELFF.

V gene TRBV27 combines with J gene TRBJ2-5; tentative D call: TRBD2 (7 bases). The CDR3 is made up of 13 amino acids. Germline V CDR1 and CDR2: MNHEY, SMNVEV (reference sequence). Trimming pared 9 bases from V and 4 bases from J, leaving 15 bases between. The CDR3 nucleotides are TGTGCCAGTGGGCGGGGGCTCGGAGAGACCCAGTACTTC. Translation: CASGRGLGETQYF.

The V and J genes are TRBV9 and TRBJ2-3; 16 nucleotides match TRBD2. CDR3 length: 19 amino acids. The V and J ends lost 3 bases and 4 bases, in that order; junction bases with no gene match: 11. The germline V gene has CDR1 SGDLS and CDR2 YYNGEE. DNA for the CDR3: TGTGCCAGCAGCGGGTCGGGACTAGCGGGAGGGCCGATCCCAGATACGCAGTATTTT. Translation gives CASSGSGLAGGPIPDTQYF. The variable domain in full, completed from reference TRBV9 and TRBJ2-3, reads DSGVTQTPKHLITATGQRVTLRCSPRSGDLSVYWYQQSLDQGLQFLIQYYNGEERAKGNILERFSAQQFPDLHSELNLSSLELGDSALYFCASSGSGLAGGPIPDTQYFGPGTRLTVL.

The chain employs TRBV19 and TRBJ1-1; 9 bases are shared with TRBD1. Germline-derived CDR1 and CDR2 are LNHDA and SQIVND (reference sequence). The CDR3 runs to 16 residues. V was clipped by 0 bases and J by 3 bases; unmatched bases: 5. CDR3 amino acids: CASSIEGQGADTEAFF. The CDR3 region has the DNA TGTGCCAGTAGTATAGAGGGACAGGGCGCGGACACTGAAGCTTTCTTT.

This chain connects TRBV6-5 to TRBJ2-5; 7 bases match TRBD1. The ends lost 2 bases at V and 5 bases at J; junction bases unmatched: 8. In germline, CDR1 is MNHEY, CDR2 SVGAGI. The CDR3 sequence is 15 residues long. DNA for the CDR3: TGTGCCAGCAGTTACGGACAGGTCCCTGGGGAGACCCAGTACTTC. Translated, it gives CASSYGQVPGETQYF.

V usage is TRBV4-3 and J usage is TRBJ2-1; 14 nucleotides agree with TRBD2. V shed 4 bases and J 5 bases; nucleotides not matched to a gene: 10. The CDR3 consists of 18 residues. CDR1 and CDR2 from the germline V gene are LGHNA and YSLEER. The CDR3 here is CASSLLGLAGEGHNEQFF. CDR3 in DNA: TGCGCCAGCAGCCTCCTGGGACTAGCGGGAGAGGGGCACAATGAGCAGTTCTTC.

The chain joins TRBV4-3 to TRBJ2-3; the D is unclear. Germline V gene data show CDR1 as LGHNA and CDR2 as YSLEER. This CDR3 is built from 13 residues. The V end lost 1 base, the J end lost 5 bases, and 7 bases lay between the germline ends. This CDR3 is CASSQALRDTQYF. CDR3 coding DNA: TGCGCCAGCAGCCAAGCGCTACGAGATACGCAGTATTTT.

This clone showed up just once. This sequence joins TRBV4-1 and TRBJ1-6; no firm D call. In germline, CDR1 is MGHRA, CDR2 YSYEKL. The length of the CDR3 is 14 residues. Trimming removed 7 bases at V and 3 bases at J, with 10 bases between. CDR3 region: CASTAEGYNSPLHF. CDR3 DNA: TGCGCCAGCACCGCGGAGGGCTATAATTCACCCCTCCACTTT.

The chain couples TRBV29-1 to TRBJ2-3; 7 positions agree with TRBD1. The CDR3 contains 12 residues. CDR1 SQVTM and CDR2 ANQGSEA come from the germline V gene. The V segment lost 4 bases and the J segment 4 bases; nucleotides outside the gene matches: 2. Here the CDR3 DNA reads TGCAGCGTTGTTACAGGGGCAGATACGCAGTATTTT. Translating gives CSVVTGADTQYF.

The chain is built from TRBV7-8 and TRBJ2-7; D possibly corresponds to TRBD1 (6 bases). Trimming stripped 4 bases from V and 0 bases from J, with 13 bases between. CDR1 and CDR2 from the germline V gene are SGHVS and FQNEAQ. The CDR3 is made up of 15 amino acids. CDR3 bases: TGTGCCAGCAGCTCTTCCGGGACAAGCTCCTACGAGCAGTACTTC. It specifies CASSSSGTSSYEQYF.